The sequence of this T cell receptor (beta chain) was determined in a study of blood T cell repertoires in COVID-19. Looking at the study overall: COVID-19 samples from acute and convalescent phases originated in the United States, Italy and Spain. The analysed material was cDNA or gDNA that came from T cells, B-cell-depleted T cells, or PBMCs.

The length of the CDR3 is 15 residues. Germline lookup yields CDR1 SGHTA and CDR2 FQGNSA. Trimming took 6 bases from V and 4 from J; bases not matched to a gene: 8. Original analysis: The authors estimated nucleated cell counts from reference gene primer amplification. Sequenced by immunoSEQ multiplex PCR; TCRdb stores in-frame clones only, minus some. The DNA was the basis for D and trimming; V, J and clone size are from that table. In the table there are about 260,000 clones, 75% to 95% of which are singletons. Patients at the Seattle site were enrolled during active infection and followed longitudinally.

The chain couples TRBV7-2 to TRBJ1-3; 8 bases agree with TRBD1. The sequence came from a young adult with COVID-19, enrolled during active disease. The specimen sequenced was peripheral blood. The CDR3 region has the DNA TGTGCCAGCAGTTTTCAGGGGGCTGGGGGAAACACCATATATTTT. The encoded protein is CASSFQGAGGNTIYF.